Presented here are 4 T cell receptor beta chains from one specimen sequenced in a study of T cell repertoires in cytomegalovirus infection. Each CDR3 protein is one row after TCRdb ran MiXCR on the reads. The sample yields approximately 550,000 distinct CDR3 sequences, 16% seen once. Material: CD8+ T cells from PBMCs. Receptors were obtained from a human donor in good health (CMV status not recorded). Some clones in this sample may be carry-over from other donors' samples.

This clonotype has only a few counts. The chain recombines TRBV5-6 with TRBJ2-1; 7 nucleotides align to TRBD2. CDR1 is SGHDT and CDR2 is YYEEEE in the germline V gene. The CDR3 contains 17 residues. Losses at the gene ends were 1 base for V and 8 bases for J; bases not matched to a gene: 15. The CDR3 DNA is TGTGCCAGCAGCTTGAAAACCGGATCTAGCGGCGAGGATGAGCAGTTCTTC. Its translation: CASSLKTGSSGEDEQFF.

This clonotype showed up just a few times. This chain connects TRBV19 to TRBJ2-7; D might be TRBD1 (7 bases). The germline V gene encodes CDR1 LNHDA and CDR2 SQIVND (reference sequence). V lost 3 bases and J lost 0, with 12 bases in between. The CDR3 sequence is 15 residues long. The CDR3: CASSISGGSSYEQYF. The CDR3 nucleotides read TGTGCCAGTAGTATTTCAGGGGGGAGCTCCTACGAGCAGTACTTC.

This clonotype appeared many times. This CDR3 is CAISETNPPDTQYF. As DNA, the CDR3 is TGTGCCATCAGTGAGACTAACCCTCCAGATACGCAGTATTTT. This chain uses TRBV10-3 with TRBJ2-3, with D unresolved. The CDR3 length is 14 residues. CDR1 and CDR2 (germline): ENHRY, SYGVKD. Deletions cut 2 bases from V and 4 bases from J, with 10 bases between.

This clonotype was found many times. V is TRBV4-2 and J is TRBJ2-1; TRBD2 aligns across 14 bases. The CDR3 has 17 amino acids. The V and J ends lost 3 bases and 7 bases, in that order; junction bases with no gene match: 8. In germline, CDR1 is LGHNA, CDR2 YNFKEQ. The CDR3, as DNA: TGTGCCAGCAGCCAGACCGGGACTAGCGGGAGTAGAAATGAGCAGTTCTTC. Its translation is CASSQTGTSGSRNEQFF.